This T cell receptor (beta chain) stems from a study of molecular identifiers for immune sequencing clone quantification. Study outcomes and limitations: Underestimation of highly expanded clone sizes could arise where identical TCR molecules share a barcode. Clones carrying above 20 RNA copies accounted for over 98% of effector molecules, under 1% in naive cells.

A few counts support this clonotype. No antigen is known for it. Preparation of the bulk TCR libraries relied on previously described methods and listed TCR primers. Each CDR3 protein is one row after TCRdb ran MiXCR on the PCR reads. The sample records around 470,000 distinct CDR3 sequences, about a fifth being singletons. The CDR3 has 15 amino acids. V gave up 6 bases and J gave up 0 bases, with 12 bases separating them. CDR1 is SGHTS and CDR2 is YDEGEE in the germline V gene. Sorting was used to obtain naive CD8 T cells (CD8+CD4-CCR7+CD45RA+). The TCR sequence derives from a human donor in good health. Some libraries in this study had Jurkat cell RNA spiked in. The sequenced material came from naive CD8+ T cells from blood, with Jurkat cell RNA spiked in. Subset indicated: FACS-sorted CD8+CD4-CCR7+CD45RA+ naive T cells. V usage is TRBV5-8 and J usage is TRBJ1-4; D remains unclear. CDR3 in amino acids: CASTLRRPTNEKLFF. As DNA, the CDR3 is TGTGCCAGCACCTTACGGCGTCCAACTAATGAAAAACTGTTTTTT.